The rows below give T cell receptor beta chains drawn from one sample of a study of blood T cell repertoires in COVID-19. The table came from immunoSEQ multiplex PCR; TCRdb's copy has only in-frame clones and leaves some out. The sample has about 97,000 clones; approximately 89% are singletons. The source material was peripheral blood. Source of these receptors: a human donor in a cohort sampled during active COVID-19. The CDR3 runs from the conserved cysteine through the conserved F or W. The D gene is left open where the match is weak. Where a row states a size, it is once, few, many or the class of an expanded clone; other rows omit it.

abundance	v_gene	d_gene	j_gene	CDR3aa	CDR3nt
.	TRBV27	.	TRBJ1-5	CASSSLGAGNQPQHF	TGTGCCAGCAGTAGCTTGGGGGCCGGGAATCAGCCCCAGCATTTT
.	TRBV3-1/TRBV3-2	TRBD2	TRBJ2-1	CASSPLGREGRVGQFF	TGTGCCAGCAGCCCCCTCGGGCGGGAGGGCCGGGTTGGGCAGTTCTTC
.	TRBV6-5	.	TRBJ2-2	CASLGTITGELFF	TGTGCCAGCCTCGGGACAATAACCGGGGAGCTGTTTTTT
.	TRBV7-9	.	TRBJ1-2	CASSSPGLGGYTF	TGTGCCAGCAGCTCACCGGGTCTGGGTGGCTACACCTTC
.	TRBV7-6	.	TRBJ2-1	CASSLGLARTAGNEQFF	TGTGCCAGCAGCTTAGGGCTAGCGCGGACGGCTGGGAATGAGCAGTTCTTC
.	TRBV7-6	.	TRBJ2-5	CASRLEPGLRSETQYF	TGTGCCAGCAGACTGGAACCGGGACTCCGGTCCGAGACCCAGTACTTC
.	TRBV20-1	.	TRBJ1-1	CTAGGAEAFF	TGCACAGCTGGGGGGGCTGAAGCTTTCTTT
.	TRBV2	.	TRBJ1-1	CASRKQGSNTEAFF	TGTGCCAGCAGGAAACAGGGCTCGAACACTGAAGCTTTCTTT
.	TRBV5-5	.	TRBJ2-7	CASSLADRRYEQYF	TGTGCCAGCAGCCTCGCCGACAGGAGGTACGAGCAGTACTTC
.	TRBV11-2	.	TRBJ1-2	CASSLGTAYGYTF	TGTGCCAGCAGCTTAGGCACAGCCTATGGCTACACCTTC
.	TRBV19	TRBD1	TRBJ1-1	CASSINLDRGMNTEAFF	TGTGCCAGTAGTATTAATCTCGACAGGGGAATGAACACTGAAGCTTTCTTT
.	TRBV19	TRBD2	TRBJ2-1	CASSPGLAGTYNEQFF	TGTGCCAGTAGTCCAGGACTAGCGGGAACCTACAATGAGCAGTTCTTC
once	TRBV7-8	.	TRBJ1-2	CASSYLGELGYGYTF	TGTGCCAGCAGCTACCTCGGGGAGTTAGGCTATGGCTACACCTTC
.	TRBV15	.	TRBJ1-5	CATSRGTGNQPQHF	TGTGCCACCAGCAGAGGCACAGGGAATCAGCCCCAGCATTTT
.	TRBV29-1	.	TRBJ2-4	CSVEAGGNIQYF	TGCAGCGTTGAAGCGGGCGGGAACATTCAGTACTTC
.	TRBV19	.	TRBJ1-1	CASSIAGGRGSAFF	TGTGCCAGTAGTATAGCAGGAGGCAGGGGCTCAGCTTTCTTT
.	TRBV19	TRBD1	TRBJ2-7	CASSPRQGNYEQYF	TGTGCCAGTAGTCCCAGACAGGGCAACTACGAGCAGTACTTC
.	TRBV19	.	TRBJ2-2	CASSLRPRQAANTGELFF	TGTGCCAGTAGTCTCCGACCCCGACAGGCCGCGAACACCGGGGAGCTGTTTTTT
once	TRBV19	.	TRBJ1-4	CASSKLGPLNEKLFF	TGTGCCAGTAGTAAGCTGGGCCCGCTAAATGAAAAACTGTTTTTT
.	TRBV25-1	.	TRBJ2-7	CASSPAGGIYEQYF	TGTGCCAGCAGTCCGGCGGGTGGGATCTACGAGCAGTACTTC
once	TRBV2	.	TRBJ1-1	CASRFGNTEAFF	TGTGCCAGCAGGTTCGGGAACACTGAAGCTTTCTTT
few	TRBV7-8	.	TRBJ2-7	CASSLGRAYEQYF	TGTGCCAGCAGCTTAGGCAGGGCCTACGAGCAGTACTTC
.	TRBV9	TRBD1	TRBJ1-2	CASSLLQGNYGYTF	TGTGCCAGCAGCCTTTTACAGGGGAACTATGGCTACACCTTC
.	TRBV27	.	TRBJ1-1	CASNRWGGHTEAFF	TGTGCCAGCAACCGGTGGGGAGGGCACACTGAAGCTTTCTTT
once	TRBV18	.	TRBJ1-1	CASSPSGNTEAFF	TGTGCCAGCTCACCATCAGGGAACACTGAAGCTTTCTTT
.	TRBV6-2/TRBV6-3	TRBD2	TRBJ2-5	CASSYGASGAQETQYF	TGTGCCAGCAGTTACGGGGCTAGCGGGGCCCAAGAGACCCAGTACTTC
.	TRBV23-1	.	TRBJ2-1	CASSPDRKLNNNEQFF	TGCGCCAGCAGTCCAGACAGAAAATTGAACAACAATGAGCAGTTCTTC
.	TRBV7-2	.	TRBJ1-6	CASSLAPGDNSPLHF	TGTGCCAGCAGCTTAGCGCCAGGGGATAATTCACCCCTCCACTTT
.	TRBV7-9	TRBD2	TRBJ2-1	CASSLSIGRDEQFF	TGTGCCAGCAGCCTGTCCATCGGGAGGGATGAGCAGTTCTTC
.	TRBV5-1	.	TRBJ2-3	CASSLEGAAEYTDTQYF	TGCGCCAGCAGCTTGGAAGGAGCAGCGGAGTACACAGATACGCAGTATTTT
.	TRBV6-5	.	TRBJ1-4	CASRTQGSHEKLFF	TGTGCCAGCAGGACACAGGGCAGCCATGAAAAACTGTTTTTT
.	TRBV5-6	TRBD1	TRBJ1-2	CASSYGTGINYGYTF	TGTGCCAGCAGCTACGGGACAGGGATCAACTATGGCTACACCTTC
.	TRBV5-1	.	TRBJ1-1	CASSAATLNTEAFF	TGCGCCAGCAGCGCTGCCACACTGAACACTGAAGCTTTCTTT
.	TRBV7-3	TRBD2	TRBJ2-1	CASSSTSGSGEQFF	TGTGCCAGCAGCTCCACTAGCGGGAGCGGTGAGCAGTTCTTC
.	TRBV4-1	.	TRBJ2-2	CASSQDRRGFHTGELFF	TGCGCCAGCAGCCAAGATAGGAGGGGCTTTCACACCGGGGAGCTGTTTTTT
.	TRBV28	TRBD1	TRBJ2-2	CASRYRGNGAGELFF	TGTGCCAGCAGATACAGGGGAAACGGGGCCGGGGAGCTGTTTTTT
.	TRBV27	TRBD2	TRBJ2-7	CASSHGRARGEQYF	TGTGCCAGCAGCCACGGGAGGGCGAGGGGCGAGCAGTACTTC
.	TRBV27	TRBD1	TRBJ1-2	CASSLLPAAGGNYGYTF	TGTGCCAGCAGTTTATTACCCGCCGCAGGGGGAAACTATGGCTACACCTTC
.	TRBV7-6	TRBD2	TRBJ2-2	CASSLRNTAGGLSPGELFF	TGTGCCAGCAGCTTACGTAATACAGCGGGAGGACTCTCCCCGGGGGAGCTGTTTTTT
.	TRBV7-8	TRBD1	TRBJ1-1	CASSLEGQMGTEAFF	TGTGCCAGCAGCTTAGAGGGACAGATGGGCACTGAAGCTTTCTTT
.	TRBV6-5	TRBD1	TRBJ2-3	CASSYGTGGTDTQYF	TGTGCCAGCAGTTACGGGACAGGGGGCACAGATACGCAGTATTTT
.	TRBV5-6	TRBD1	TRBJ2-7	CASSLVLGQTYEQYF	TGTGCCAGCAGCTTGGTTTTGGGACAGACCTACGAGCAGTACTTC
.	TRBV9	TRBD2	TRBJ2-1	CASSALDGGLVVEQFF	TGTGCCAGCAGCGCCCTCGATGGAGGACTAGTAGTTGAGCAGTTCTTC